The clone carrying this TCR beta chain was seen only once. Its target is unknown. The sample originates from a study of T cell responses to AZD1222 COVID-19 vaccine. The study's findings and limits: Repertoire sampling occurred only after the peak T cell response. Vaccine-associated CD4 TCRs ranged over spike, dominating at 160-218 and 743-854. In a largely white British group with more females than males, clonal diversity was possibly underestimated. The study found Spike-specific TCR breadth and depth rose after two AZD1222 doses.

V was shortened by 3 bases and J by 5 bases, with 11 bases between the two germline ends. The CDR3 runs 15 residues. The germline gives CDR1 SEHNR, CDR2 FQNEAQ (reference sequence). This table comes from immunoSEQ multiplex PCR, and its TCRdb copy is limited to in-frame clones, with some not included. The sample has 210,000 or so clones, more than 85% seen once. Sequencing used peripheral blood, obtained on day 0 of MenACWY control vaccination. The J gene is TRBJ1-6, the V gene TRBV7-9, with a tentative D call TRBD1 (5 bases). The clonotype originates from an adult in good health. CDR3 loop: CASSLGPGHNSPLHF. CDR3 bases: TGTGCCAGCAGCTTGGGACCGGGGCATAATTCACCCCTCCACTTT.